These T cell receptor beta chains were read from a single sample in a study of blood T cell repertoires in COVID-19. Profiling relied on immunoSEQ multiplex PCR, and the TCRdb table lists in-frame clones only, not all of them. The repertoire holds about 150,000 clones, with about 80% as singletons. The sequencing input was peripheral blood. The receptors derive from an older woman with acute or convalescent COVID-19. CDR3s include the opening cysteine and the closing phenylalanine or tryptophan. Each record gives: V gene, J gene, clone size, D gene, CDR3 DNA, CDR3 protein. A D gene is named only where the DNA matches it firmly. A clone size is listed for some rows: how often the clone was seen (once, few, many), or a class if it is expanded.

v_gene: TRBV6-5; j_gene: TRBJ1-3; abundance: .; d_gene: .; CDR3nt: TGTGCCAGCAGTCCCGGGGGTTCCTCTGGAAACACCATATATTTT; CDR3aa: CASSPGGSSGNTIYF
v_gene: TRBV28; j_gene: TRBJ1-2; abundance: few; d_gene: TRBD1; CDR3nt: TGTGCCAGCAGTTTCGGACAGGGGCGAAGTGGCTACACCTTC; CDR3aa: CASSFGQGRSGYTF
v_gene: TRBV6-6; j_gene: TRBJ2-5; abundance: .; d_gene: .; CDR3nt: TGTGCCAGCGCAGGGTACCAAGAGACCCAGTACTTC; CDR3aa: CASAGYQETQYF
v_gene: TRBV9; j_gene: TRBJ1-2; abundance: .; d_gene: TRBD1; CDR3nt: TGTGCCAGCAGCAACCCGGACAGGGGGAACTATGGCTACACCTTC; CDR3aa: CASSNPDRGNYGYTF
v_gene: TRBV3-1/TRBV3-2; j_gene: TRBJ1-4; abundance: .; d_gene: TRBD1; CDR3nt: TGTGCCAGCAGCCTCGGGACAGGGGGAGAAAAACTGTTTTTT; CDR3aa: CASSLGTGGEKLFF
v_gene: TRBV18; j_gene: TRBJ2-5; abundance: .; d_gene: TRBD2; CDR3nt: TGTGCCAGCTCACCACCGGCGGGGGGGCCCCAAGAGACCCAGTACTTC; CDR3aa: CASSPPAGGPQETQYF
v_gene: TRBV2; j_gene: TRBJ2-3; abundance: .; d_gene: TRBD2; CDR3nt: TGTGCCAGCAGGGGGACTAGTCCTACAGATACGCAGTATTTT; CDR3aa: CASRGTSPTDTQYF
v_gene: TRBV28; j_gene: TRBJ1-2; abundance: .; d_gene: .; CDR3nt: TGTGCCAGCAGCTACGCAGCTGTTCAGGGTGCTGGCTACACCTTC; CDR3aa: CASSYAAVQGAGYTF
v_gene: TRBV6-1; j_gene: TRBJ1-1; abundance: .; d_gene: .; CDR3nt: TGTGCCAGCAGTGAAGCGCGAATAGGGGCCACTGAAGCTTTCTTT; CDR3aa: CASSEARIGATEAFF
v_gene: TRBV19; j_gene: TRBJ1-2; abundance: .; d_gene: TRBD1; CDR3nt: TGTGCCAGTAGTTCTCCCCGGGACAGGGGGCACGTTAACTATGGCTACACCTTC; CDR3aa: CASSSPRDRGHVNYGYTF
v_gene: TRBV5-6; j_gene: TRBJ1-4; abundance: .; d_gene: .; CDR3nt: TGTGCCAGCAGCTTGGGGCGGGAAAAACTGTTTTTT; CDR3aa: CASSLGREKLFF
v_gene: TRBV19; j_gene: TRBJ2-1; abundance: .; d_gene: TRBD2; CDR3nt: TGTGCCAGTAGGACCAGCGGGGGGATTTACAATGAGCAGTTCTTC; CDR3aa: CASRTSGGIYNEQFF
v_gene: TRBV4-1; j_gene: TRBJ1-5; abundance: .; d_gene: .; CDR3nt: TGCGCCAGCAGCCAACCTGGGGGAGGGAATCAGCCCCAGCATTTT; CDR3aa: CASSQPGGGNQPQHF
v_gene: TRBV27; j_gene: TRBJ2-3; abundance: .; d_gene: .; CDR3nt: TGTGCCAGCAGTCCAAGACTAATGGATACGCAGTATTTT; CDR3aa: CASSPRLMDTQYF
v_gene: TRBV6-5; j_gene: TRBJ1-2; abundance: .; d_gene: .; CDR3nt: TGTGCCAGCAGTTCGGGGTGGCAAGACCTCCATGGCTACACCTTC; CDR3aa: CASSSGWQDLHGYTF
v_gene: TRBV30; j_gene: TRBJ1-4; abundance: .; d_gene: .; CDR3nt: TGTGCCTGGAGAGGGGAGGGGCGGGAAAAACTGTTTTTT; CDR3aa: CAWRGEGREKLFF
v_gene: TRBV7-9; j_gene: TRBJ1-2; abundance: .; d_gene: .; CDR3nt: TGTGCCAGCAGCTTGGAAGGCCAGGGCCTCTATGGCTACACCTTC; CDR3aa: CASSLEGQGLYGYTF
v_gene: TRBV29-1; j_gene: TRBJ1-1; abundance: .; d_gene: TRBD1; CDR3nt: TGCAGCATAACAGGGGTGGGCACTGAAGCTTTCTTT; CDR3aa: CSITGVGTEAFF
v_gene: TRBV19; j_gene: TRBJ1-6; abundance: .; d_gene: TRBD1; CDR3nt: TGTGCCAGTACCACCCAGGACAGGCTAAATTCACCCCTCCACTTT; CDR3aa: CASTTQDRLNSPLHF
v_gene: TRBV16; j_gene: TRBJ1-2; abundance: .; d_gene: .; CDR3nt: TGTGCCAGCAGCCAACAACAGCCGAACCTTTATGGCTACACCTTC; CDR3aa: CASSQQQPNLYGYTF
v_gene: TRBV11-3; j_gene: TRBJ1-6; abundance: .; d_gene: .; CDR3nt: TGTGCCAGCAGCTTAGGAGGCTCAGAAAACTCACCCCTCCACTTT; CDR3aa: CASSLGGSENSPLHF
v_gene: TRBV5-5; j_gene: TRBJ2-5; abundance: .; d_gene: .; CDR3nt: TGTGCCAGCAGCTTATCTGAGACCCAGTACTTC; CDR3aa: CASSLSETQYF
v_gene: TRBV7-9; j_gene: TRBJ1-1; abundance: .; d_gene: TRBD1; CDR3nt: TGTGCCAGCAGCTCGTCCCGGGACAGGGGTTCGAACACTGAAGCTTTCTTT; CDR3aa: CASSSSRDRGSNTEAFF
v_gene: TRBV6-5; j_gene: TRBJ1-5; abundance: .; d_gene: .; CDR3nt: TGTGCCAGCAGTTACCTCGGGGGGAGGGGGCCCCAGCATTTT; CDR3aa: CASSYLGGRGPQHF
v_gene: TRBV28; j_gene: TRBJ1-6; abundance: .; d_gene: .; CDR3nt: TGTGCCAGCAGTCCCCTTAATTCACCCCTCCACTTT; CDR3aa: CASSPLNSPLHF
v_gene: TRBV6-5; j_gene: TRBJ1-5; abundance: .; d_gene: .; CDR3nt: TGTGCCACCTCCGGGGGGCGTCAGCCCCAGCATTTT; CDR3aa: CATSGGRQPQHF